A selection of T cell receptor beta chains follows, all from one sample in a study of T cell responses to AZD1222 COVID-19 vaccine. Here immunoSEQ multiplex PCR was the method, and the copy in TCRdb shows in-frame clones only, minus some. Of about 120,000 clones in the sample, about 90% were seen once. This specimen was peripheral blood, taken on day 0 of MenACWY control vaccination. Receptor source: an adult in good health. The CDR3 runs from the conserved cysteine through the conserved F or W. A D gene is named only where the DNA matches it firmly. Where a row states a size, it is once, few, many or the class of an expanded clone; other rows omit it.

V gene	J gene	D gene	clone size	CDR3 DNA	CDR3 protein
TRBV11-2	TRBJ2-7	TRBD2	NA	TGTGCCAGCAGCTTCGGCCTAGCGGGAGTCAGGTACGAGCAGTACTTC	CASSFGLAGVRYEQYF
TRBV7-9	TRBJ1-5	TRBD1	NA	TGTGCCAGCAGTTTTACGGCTGCGGGAGACAGGGATCAGCCCCAGCATTTT	CASSFTAAGDRDQPQHF
TRBV5-6	TRBJ2-7	TRBD1	NA	TGTGCCAGCAGGCGGACAGGGGGCCGGTACGAGCAGTACTTC	CASRRTGGRYEQYF
TRBV5-4	TRBJ1-4	NA	NA	TGTGCCAGCAGCTTGGCAGAGGCCCCTAATGAAAAACTGTTTTTT	CASSLAEAPNEKLFF
TRBV5-1	TRBJ2-2	TRBD2	NA	TGCGCCAGCAGCGATCCGGGACTAGCGGGGGGGAACACCGGGGAGCTGTTTTTT	CASSDPGLAGGNTGELFF
TRBV4-2	TRBJ1-3	NA	NA	TGTGCCAGCAGCGCCTCAGGGACTGGAAACACCATATATTTT	CASSASGTGNTIYF
TRBV3-1/TRBV3-2	TRBJ2-1	NA	NA	TGTGCCAGCAGACAACGGGCTCCCGGGACCACTAACCTCTCCTACAATGAGCAGTTCTTC	CASRQRAPGTTNLSYNEQFF
TRBV5-5	TRBJ1-4	NA	NA	TGTGCCAGCAGCTTGGCCGGGGCCAATGAAAAACTGTTTTTT	CASSLAGANEKLFF
TRBV10-1	TRBJ2-2	TRBD1	NA	TGCGCCAGCATCATCCGGGGACAGAGAAACGGCGGGGAGCTGTTTTTT	CASIIRGQRNGGELFF
TRBV4-1	TRBJ2-3	NA	NA	TGCGCCAGCAGCCAAGACGTCGGTATGTCCACGCAGTATTTT	CASSQDVGMSTQYF
TRBV18	TRBJ2-7	TRBD2	NA	TGTGCCAGCTCACCGGGACTAAATAAATACGAGCAGTACTTC	CASSPGLNKYEQYF
TRBV11-3	TRBJ2-2	NA	NA	TGTGCCAGCAGCTTAGACCATAACGGGGAGCTGTTTTTT	CASSLDHNGELFF
TRBV28	TRBJ2-1	TRBD1	once	TGTGCCAGCAACCGGGACAGCAACAATGAGCAGTTCTTC	CASNRDSNNEQFF
TRBV11-2	TRBJ2-5	NA	NA	TGTGCCAGCAGCCAGAGAAGGCTAGCGAAACAAGAGACCCAGTACTTC	CASSQRRLAKQETQYF
TRBV4-1	TRBJ1-1	NA	NA	TGCGCCAGCAGCCAGGGGGTCGGACGGAGCACTGAAGCTTTCTTT	CASSQGVGRSTEAFF
TRBV7-3	TRBJ2-3	TRBD2	NA	TGTGCCAGCAGCCCGAGCGGGAGGGGCCCCGATACGCAGTATTTT	CASSPSGRGPDTQYF
TRBV6-5	TRBJ2-6	NA	NA	TGTGCCAGCAGTTCGGGCTCTGGGGCCAACGTCCTGACTTTC	CASSSGSGANVLTF
TRBV6-5	TRBJ1-1	NA	once	TGTGCCAGCAGTTACTCGGTGTTGGGCACTGAAGCTTTCTTT	CASSYSVLGTEAFF
TRBV2	TRBJ1-2	NA	NA	TGTGCCAGCGGAATCGGCAGTTACTATGGCTACACCTTC	CASGIGSYYGYTF
TRBV15	TRBJ2-3	NA	NA	TGTGCCACCAGCAACCCTCCGGGGTACGATACGCAGTATTTT	CATSNPPGYDTQYF
TRBV5-4	TRBJ2-2	TRBD1	few	TGTGCCAGCAGCCCGGGACAGGGGAGGAGCACCGGGGAGCTGTTTTTT	CASSPGQGRSTGELFF
TRBV18	TRBJ2-1	NA	NA	TGTGCCAGCTCACCGGGGACTGTCTCCTACAATGAGCAGTTCTTC	CASSPGTVSYNEQFF
TRBV2	TRBJ2-3	NA	NA	TGTGCCAGCAGGGCCAATGAGAATACGCAGTATTTT	CASRANENTQYF
TRBV11-2	TRBJ2-5	TRBD2	NA	TGTGCCAGCAGCTTCTCTGGGGGGGACCAAGAGACCCAGTACTTC	CASSFSGGDQETQYF
TRBV19	TRBJ1-1	TRBD1	NA	TGTGCCAGTAGGGAAACAGGGGGCACTGAAGCTTTCTTT	CASRETGGTEAFF
TRBV5-1	TRBJ1-1	TRBD1	NA	TGCGCCAGCAGGACAGGGGAGGGGAACACTGAAGCTTTCTTT	CASRTGEGNTEAFF
TRBV20-1	TRBJ1-5	NA	few	TGCAGTGCTAGTTTGGGGGGCTACGGCAATCAGCCCCAGCATTTT	CSASLGGYGNQPQHF
TRBV11-2	TRBJ1-4	TRBD1	few	TGTGCCAGCAGCTTTCGCGACAGGGCAACTATTTCTAATGAAAAACTGTTTTTT	CASSFRDRATISNEKLFF
TRBV19	TRBJ2-3	NA	NA	TGTGCCAGTAGTCTGGCTAGCTACACAGATACGCAGTATTTT	CASSLASYTDTQYF
TRBV5-4	TRBJ1-5	NA	NA	TGTGCCAGCAGCAGCATGGACAGCAATCAGCCCCAGCATTTT	CASSSMDSNQPQHF
TRBV15	TRBJ1-5	NA	NA	TGTGCCACCAGCAGAGATCCGAAGGGAAGGAGGGATCAGCCCCAGCATTTT	CATSRDPKGRRDQPQHF
TRBV7-6	TRBJ2-1	NA	NA	TGTGCCAGCAGCCTCTCTAGGATCGACACCAACTCCTACAATGAGCAGTTCTTC	CASSLSRIDTNSYNEQFF
TRBV25-1	TRBJ1-6	NA	NA	TGTGCCAGCAGTGACCGACATTATAATTCACCCCTCCACTTT	CASSDRHYNSPLHF
TRBV5-1	TRBJ2-2	TRBD2	NA	TGCGCCAGCAGCATTAGCGGGAGAGGTGCCGGGGAGCTGTTTTTT	CASSISGRGAGELFF
TRBV5-4	TRBJ2-2	NA	NA	TGTGCCAGCAGCTTGGCGACGGACACCGGGGAGCTGTTTTTT	CASSLATDTGELFF